This entry is about one T cell receptor (beta chain). This clone was found a few times. It lacks a known antigen. No much larger clone exists at a distance of one base, and base qualities are not known. The cohort consisted of 600 to 750 healthy bone marrow donors. At the time of sampling, all cohort members were nominally healthy, though unrecorded immune exposures were likely present. The donor tested CMV seronegative, placing the donor among the 300 to 400 seronegative members of the cohort. Every donor gave a peripheral blood sample, and the peripheral blood mononuclear cells from that sample were used for TCR beta sequencing. The Qiagen DNeasy Blood Extraction Kit was used to extract genomic DNA from the blood cell samples. This entry is derived from a study of cytomegalovirus exposure and HLA in healthy donors (dated by TCRdb to about 2017). Study-wide context: According to an earlier analysis of a few hundred of the donors, 200 million or so T cells yielded roughly 110 million unique TCR beta sequences and approximately 300 Gb of sequence data. About 280 gigabases of sequencing data and approximately 84 million unique TCR sequences were included in an early release covering under 650 HLA-typed donors. Of the approximately 400 genotyped donors, 81% fell in the genetic ancestry cluster associated with self-reported Caucasian donors. The study aimed to test whether signatures of past pathogen exposure could be identified by cataloging public T cell receptors. The study profiled the T cell repertoires of under 700 subjects by immunosequencing and related them to cytomegalovirus serostatus. Along with the approximately 620-subject first cohort, a separate validation cohort of 120 different subjects was used. High-throughput TCR immunosequencing, statistical association of individual TCRs with disease status, and machine learning were combined to predict cytomegalovirus infection status. In a later analysis, previously published TCR beta repertoires from 666 donors were re-analyzed and high-resolution HLA genotyping was added so that TCR occurrence patterns could be studied. Rather than drawing on any new phenotypic data, the later analysis identified candidate immune exposures from TCR beta sequences and the way those sequences occurred across donors. An earlier analysis of around 580 of the donors used high-throughput TCR beta sequencing to judge whether each TCR beta V gene segment behaved as functional or pseudogenic. Alongside the repertoire data, information on donor age, sex, ethnicity and CMV serostatus was compiled. A later genetic analysis used genome-wide SNP genotypes for about 65% of the 666 donors, treating that subset as a discovery cohort. All discovery cohort repertoires had been generated on a single sequencing platform. Both class I and class II loci were covered by HLA typing, at four-digit resolution. Typing coverage varied by locus: roughly 629-630 donors for A, B, C, DRB1 and DQB1; roughly 520 for DQA1; about 570 for DPA1; roughly 450 for DPB1. About five DR-DQ haplotypes were treated as single units for association and clustering because of strong linkage in the cohort. Among almost 400 genotyped donors of the cohort, an average of around 240,000 unique TCR beta nucleotide sequences were sequenced per donor, 15% to 20% of them non-productive.

Based on the germline V gene, the CDR1 and CDR2 sequences are SGHVS and FQNEAQ. V ends up 6 bases short and J 5 bases short, with an unmatched junction base count of 8. Its CDR3 holds 16 amino acids, cysteine through phenylalanine. Only CDR3 DNA remains: 48 bases, in frame from the first base. The method behind the library was the immunoSEQ multiplex PCR assay. The multiplex PCR relied on a mix of 60 forward primers for TCR Vbeta segments and 13 reverse primers for TCR Jbeta segments. The CDR3 region of rearranged TCR beta genes was amplified from genomic DNA by a multiplex PCR assay. The Illumina HiSeq System was used to sequence the amplified TCR beta libraries as 87-base-pair reads. The authors processed their data as follows. A later analysis counted approximately 84 million unique TCR beta chains across the 550 to 800 repertoires, and approximately 11 million of these chains were shared by at least two donors. To remove PCR and sequencing errors, raw reads were error-corrected and collapsed into unique sequences using a nearest-neighbor algorithm that merged closely related sequences. CDR3 sequences were aligned to IMGT reference sequences to assign V, D and J gene segments. For a sequence to be retained, a match of at least six nucleotides to both a V gene segment and a J gene segment was required. A rearrangement counted as productive if the CDR3 had no stop codons and remained in frame with V and J, and every other rearrangement counted as non-productive. CDR3 was defined according to IMGT convention as the region running from the second conserved V-encoded cysteine to the conserved J-encoded phenylalanine. Sequences without an unambiguous match to a single V gene segment were excluded from the earlier analysis of about 630 of the donors. In an earlier analysis of 450 to 700 of the donors, V segments were called functional above 56.7% productive rearrangements and were called segregating when the between-donor standard deviation exceeded 5%. A statistical classification framework was developed to diagnose cytomegalovirus status using the catalog of TCR beta chain sequences. In a later analysis, V and J genes were assigned by comparing TCR nucleotide sequences against IMGT/GENE-DB human TR gene sequences. A later analysis assigned CDR3 sequences and most-parsimonious VDJ recombination scenarios with the TCRdist pipeline. In a later analysis, every TCR beta chain was defined by the combination of its CDR3 amino acid sequence and its V-gene family, and reads without a unique V-gene family were dropped. As a way to deal with suspected cross-contamination and a sequencing artifact, a later analysis dropped roughly 600 nucleotide sequences that were highly shared and had low generation probability. In a later analysis, a clonal expansion index for each public chain was calculated from normalized within-repertoire ranks of inferred template counts. In a later analysis, generation probabilities were computed using a VDJ recombination model fitted to out-of-frame rearrangements, and the results were checked against IGoR. In a later analysis, TCR-TCR, TCR-HLA and TCR-CMV co-occurrence was scored with hypergeometric tests, and a repertoire-size bias correction was applied to TCR pairs. In a later analysis, false discovery rates were estimated by permuting HLA or CMV assignments 20 times. A later analysis grouped co-occurring TCRs with DBSCAN, adding TCRdist sequence similarity when clustering within HLA-allele-positive subsets. For co-occurrence clustering, repertoires with fewer than 30,000 or more than 120,000 public chains were excluded, along with four to six repertoires with anomalous nucleotide sharing. In its TCRdb copy, this immuneACCESS table keeps in-frame sequences only and misses some clones. Where compared with another copy, unresolved V genes explain less than half of these, and the others have no known cause. Clone size and V and J calls were adopted from that table, with D and trimming inferred from the DNA. The sample table records 110,000 to 150,000 clones; roughly 77% of these occur just once. The biggest ten clones account for approximately 1.6% of the sample.

Beyond this particular receptor, the publication reports: Correlated functional status among segregating V segments might be attributable to linkage disequilibrium, but an unknown experimental factor could not be ruled out. An association between a missense DCLRE1C variant and V-gene and J-gene trimming of TCR beta chains was found in a later genetic analysis and replicated in an independent cohort. Across donors, most TCR sequences were observed very rarely, whereas some public TCRs were present in many individuals. For the cohort, immune exposure information was limited to CMV serostatus. The study gave a list of 150 to 200 TCR beta chains associated with cytomegalovirus. According to a later analysis, TCR association rates differed among HLA loci, with DRB1 alleles showing the most associated TCRs and HLA-C alleles showing the fewest. A later analysis found that HLA-associated TCR beta chains were more clonally expanded and had lower generation probabilities than equally common non-associated chains. Several of the top co-occurrence clusters appeared to be linked to parvovirus B19, influenza, CMV and Epstein-Barr virus, according to a later analysis. The presence/absence analyses assumed that sequencing depth was roughly uniform across donors, and that assumption may not be true. Some IMGT-functional V segments, including TRBV6-2 and TRBV6-3, could not be told apart with the 87-base-pair reads, so those segments were excluded. Most CMV-associated TCR beta chains appeared to be HLA-restricted in a later analysis, and the HLA associations seemed to be driven largely by CMV exposure. The authors suggested that the approach could potentially be extended to other disease states and immunological phenotypes. A later genetic analysis reported fewer N-insertions in productive TCRs among donors in an Asian-associated ancestry cluster than the approximately 670-donor mean. The classifier was reported to diagnose cytomegalovirus status with high specificity and sensitivity in both the original cohort and the validation cohort. In vitro tests confirmed that a few of the cytomegalovirus-associated TCR beta chains recognize cytomegalovirus antigens. Strong co-occurrence of HLA alleles, especially DR and DQ, made assigning TCR associations to individual alleles difficult. A cluster of highly shared sequence variants was judged likely to represent a technical artifact of the sequencing pipeline. The earlier analysis of about 600 of the donors excluded roughly 17 rarely observed V segments, including chromosome 9 orphons, because counts were too low. An earlier analysis of around 600 of the donors showed that most TCR beta V segments appeared in productive rearrangements either about 87% or about 30% of the time, which broadly matched IMGT annotations. At a false discovery rate of 0.05, a later analysis linked approximately 18,000 TCR beta sequences to specific HLA alleles. Only TCR beta chains were sequenced in this cohort, and the absence of alpha or paired-chain data limited detectable features. Because HLA typing was unavailable for some donors at each locus, only the typed subset was used in association tests. A further reported finding was that TCR beta sequences accurately predicted the HLA-A and HLA-B alleles for most subjects in the first cohort.

The source is a woman in her thirties in good health and CMV-seronegative. This chain joins TRBV7-8 to TRBJ2-2; 11 bases in the junction line up with TRBD2. Sequencing was performed on PBMCs. The nucleotides read TGTGCCAGCAGTTATAGACTAGCGGGGCTGACCGGGGAGCTGTTTTTT. Translated, it gives CASSYRLAGLTGELFF. The full variable domain, completed from the reference TRBV7-8 and TRBJ2-2 proteins outside the CDR3, reads GAGVSQSPRYKVAKRGQDVALRCDPISGHVSLFWYQQALGQGPEFLTYFQNEAQLDKSGLPSDRFFAERPEGSVSTLKIQRTQQEDSAVYLCASSYRLAGLTGELFFGEGSRLTVL.